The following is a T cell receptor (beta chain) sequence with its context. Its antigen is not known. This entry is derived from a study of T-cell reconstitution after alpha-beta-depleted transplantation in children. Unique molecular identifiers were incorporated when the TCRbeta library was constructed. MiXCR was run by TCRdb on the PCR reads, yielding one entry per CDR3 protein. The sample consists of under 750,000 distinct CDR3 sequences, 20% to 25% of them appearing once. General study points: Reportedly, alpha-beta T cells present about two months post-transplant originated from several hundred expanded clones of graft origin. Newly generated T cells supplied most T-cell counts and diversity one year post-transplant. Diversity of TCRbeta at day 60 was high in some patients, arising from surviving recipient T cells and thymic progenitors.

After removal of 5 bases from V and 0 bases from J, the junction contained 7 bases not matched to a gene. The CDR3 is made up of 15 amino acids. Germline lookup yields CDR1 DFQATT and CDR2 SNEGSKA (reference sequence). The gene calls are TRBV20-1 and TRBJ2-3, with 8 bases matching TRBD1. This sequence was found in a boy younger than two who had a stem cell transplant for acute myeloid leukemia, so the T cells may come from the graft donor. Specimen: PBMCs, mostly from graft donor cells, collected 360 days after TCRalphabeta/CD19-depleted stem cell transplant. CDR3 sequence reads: CSARDRGQSTDTQYF. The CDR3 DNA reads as TGCAGTGCTCGTGACAGGGGCCAGAGCACAGATACGCAGTATTTT.